A single sample is the source of the 14 T cell receptor beta chains below, sequenced in a study of human CD8 memory T cell subsets (dated by TCRdb to 2019 to 2021). A Human TCR Profiling Kit was used to prepare UMI-labeled 5' RACE TCRbeta libraries. TCRdb reprocessed the reads into one record per CDR3 protein sequence, lacking DNA. The table for this sample shows about 9,300 distinct CDR3 sequences. The ten largest clones represent around a fifth of the sample. Material: CD8+ T cells from PBMCs. The receptors derive from a human donor in good health.

The chain joins TRBV6-2 or TRBV6-3 to TRBJ1-6; TCRdb selects TRBD1, and the lack of DNA leaves this call unchecked. Germline V gives CDR1 MNHEY, CDR2 SVGEGT. The CDR3 extends over 14 amino acids. CDR3 sequence: CASSYGGENSPLHF.

V usage is TRBV7-9 and J usage is TRBJ1-1; there is no DNA to check the TCRdb D call of TRBD1. The CDR3 extends over 13 amino acids. The germline V gene has CDR1 SEHNR and CDR2 FQNEAQ (reference sequence). This chain's CDR3 is CASSLMGAAEAFF.

The chain has TRBV7-9 and TRBJ1-2; TCRdb proposes TRBD1, but this gene call is untestable without DNA. This CDR3 is 13 amino acids long. The germline V gene has CDR1 SEHNR and CDR2 FQNEAQ (reference sequence). The CDR3 loop reads CASSFTGSHGYTF.

V usage is TRBV9 and J usage is TRBJ1-5. The CDR3 is 15 amino acids. Looked up from germline, CDR1 is SGDLS and CDR2 is YYNGEE. The CDR3 protein is CASSVGGLSNQPQHF.

This chain uses TRBV7-6 with TRBJ1-6. Per germline, CDR1 SGHVS and CDR2 FNYEAQ. This CDR3 contains 18 residues. CDR3 protein: CASSLARGESSYNSPLHF.

This chain connects TRBV6-5 to TRBJ1-4. This CDR3 has 16 residues. Germline CDR1 and CDR2: MNHEY and SVGAGI. The CDR3 reads CASSYSNVRLNEKLFF.

CDR3 sequence: CSARDQDEGPNTGELFF. The chain recombines TRBV20-1 with TRBJ2-2; TCRdb's D call, TRBD2, is unchecked because there is no DNA. Per the germline V gene, CDR1 is DFQATT and CDR2 is SNEGSKA (reference sequence). This CDR3 has 17 amino acids.

This sequence joins TRBV21-1 and TRBJ1-1; the TCRdb D gene call, TRBD1, has no DNA to confirm it. TRBV21-1 is a listed pseudogene. The CDR3 has 17 amino acids. The CDR3 region is CASSKVIRGPENTEAFF.

The chain carries TRBV6-2 or TRBV6-3 and TRBJ2-2; without DNA, the TCRdb call of TRBD1 cannot be checked. The germline V gene has CDR1 MNHEY and CDR2 SVGEGT. The CDR3 extends over 14 amino acids. The CDR3 reads CASSSGENTGELFF.

The chain uses TRBV29-1 and TRBJ2-2; the D call from TCRdb, TRBD1, cannot be confirmed without DNA. The CDR3 extends over 12 amino acids. Germline CDR1 is SQVTM and CDR2 is ANQGSEA. CDR3 loop: CSVGTGTGELFF.

This rearrangement joins TRBV20-1 to TRBJ2-7; the TCRdb call, TRBD1, lacks DNA for checking. There are 16 residues in the CDR3. Germline values: CDR1 DFQATT, CDR2 SNEGSKA (reference sequence). CDR3 residues: CSAKTPGDSTMYEQYF.

V is TRBV4-3 and J is TRBJ2-7; TCRdb designates TRBD2, a call that cannot be tested without DNA. This CDR3 is built from 16 residues. CDR1 and CDR2 (germline): LGHNA, YSLEER. The CDR3 here is CASSQDWAGGFYEQYF.

The chain combines TRBV11-2 with TRBJ2-7; no DNA is available, so the TRBD1 call from TCRdb remains unchecked. CDR3 length: 15 residues. Germline loops: CDR1 SGHAT, CDR2 FQNNGV. CDR3 loop: CASSRRQGENYEQYF.

V gene TRBV27 combines with J gene TRBJ2-1; TCRdb outputs TRBD2, but without DNA this stays unchecked. This CDR3 has 16 amino acids. Germline CDR1 reads MNHEY; CDR2 reads SMNVEV (reference sequence). CDR3 region: CASSSPAGEGNNEQFF.